The 32 T cell receptor beta chains in this list originate from one sample, sequenced in a study of T cell repertoires in cytomegalovirus infection. Via MiXCR, TCRdb re-called the reads, giving one row per CDR3 protein. The sample lists about 160,000 distinct CDR3 sequences, 15% to 20% occurring once. The sample taken for sequencing was CD8+ T cells from PBMCs. Receptor source: a human donor in good health (CMV status not recorded). Some clones in this sample may be carry-over from other donors' samples.

A few counts support this clonotype. The rearrangement joins TRBV6-1 to TRBJ1-5; no clear D gene. V was trimmed by 4 bases and J by 1 base, leaving 11 bases between them. Germline V gene sequence: CDR1 MNHNS, CDR2 SASEGT. The CDR3 length is 15 residues. The CDR3: CASSGVVQSNQPQHF. CDR3 DNA: TGTGCCAGCAGTGGGGTCGTCCAGAGCAATCAGCCCCAGCATTTT.

The chain is built from TRBV6-5 and TRBJ1-1; the D is unclear. V was trimmed by 0 bases and J by 0 bases, leaving 8 bases between them. Germline V lookup: CDR1 MNHEY, CDR2 SVGAGI. This CDR3 has 15 residues. The CDR3 DNA is TGTGCCAGCAGTTACTCGTCCACTTTGAACACTGAAGCTTTCTTT. Amino acids: CASSYSSTLNTEAFF.

The sample holds one count of this clonotype. Here the CDR3 DNA reads TGTGCCAGCAGCCCAGCGGGAGGGGACGAGCAGTACTTC. Translation: CASSPAGGDEQYF. V usage is TRBV28 and J usage is TRBJ2-7; 10 bases are a match to TRBD2. J gave up 5 bases and V 6 bases, and 4 bases lay outside the gene matches. The CDR3 is 13 amino acids. Looked up from germline, CDR1 is MDHEN and CDR2 is SYDVKM. Full variable domain (outside the CDR3, taken from reference TRBV28 and TRBJ2-7): DVKVTQSSRYLVKRTGEKVFLECVQDMDHENMFWYRQDPGLGLRLIYFSYDVKMKEKGDIPEGYSVSREKKERFSLILESASTNQTSMYLCASSPAGGDEQYFGPGTRLTVT.

This clonotype has a handful of counts. The CDR3 sequence: CGVAGRDYNEQFF. The CDR3 DNA reads TGCGGAGTCGCCGGGCGGGATTACAATGAGCAGTTCTTC. J is TRBJ2-1 and V is TRBV20-1; D possibly corresponds to TRBD2 (6 bases). The CDR3 covers 13 residues. Germline V lookup: CDR1 DFQATT, CDR2 SNEGSKA (reference sequence).

The chain uses TRBV7-2 and TRBJ2-3, with D maybe TRBD1 (5 bases). The CDR3 consists of 17 residues. The germline V gene encodes CDR1 SGHTA and CDR2 FQGNSA. Deletions cut 1 base from V and 2 bases from J, with 16 bases between. The CDR3 sequence: CASSLVGREINTDTQYF. The CDR3 DNA is TGTGCCAGCAGCTTAGTAGGCAGGGAAATAAACACAGATACGCAGTATTTT.

This clonotype was recorded a few times. The chain uses TRBV7-6 and TRBJ1-1; 8 bases match TRBD1. Unmatched junction bases numbered 2, after V lost 5 bases and J lost 3 bases. The germline gives CDR1 SGHVS, CDR2 FNYEAQ. There are 13 residues in the CDR3. CDR3 nucleotide sequence: TGTGCCAGCAGCGCGACAGGGGACACTGAAGCTTTCTTT. Its translation is CASSATGDTEAFF.

This chain links TRBV7-8 with TRBJ1-1, with a tentative D call TRBD1 (6 bases). Germline values: CDR1 SGHVS, CDR2 FQNEAQ. This CDR3 is built from 12 residues. V lost 7 bases to trimming and J lost 7 bases, with 13 bases between them. In DNA form, the CDR3 reads TGTGCCAGCAACCCAGGGGCGGGTGAAGCTTTCTTT. Translated: CASNPGAGEAFF.

The chain employs TRBV28 and TRBJ1-2; D remains ambiguous. The ends were cut back, 5 bases at V and 10 bases at J, with 8 bases in the middle. The germline gives CDR1 MDHEN, CDR2 SYDVKM. This CDR3 spans 10 amino acids. CDR3 region: CASSRGDYTF. As DNA, the CDR3 is TGTGCCAGCAGTCGGGGAGACTACACCTTC.

The chain joins TRBV4-3 to TRBJ2-7; 9 bases map to TRBD2. V was clipped by 4 bases and J by 0 bases; unmatched bases: 13. Germline lookup yields CDR1 LGHNA and CDR2 YSLEER. The CDR3 is 18 amino acids. CDR3 protein: CASSPSLGGSGSSYEQYF. Written as DNA, the CDR3 is TGCGCCAGCAGCCCTTCCTTGGGGGGTAGCGGGAGCTCCTACGAGCAGTACTTC.

This clonotype was counted only a few times. The V and J genes are TRBV5-4 and TRBJ1-5; no clear D gene. The V end lost 1 base, the J end lost 3 bases, and 8 bases lay between the germline ends. CDR1 SGHNT and CDR2 YYREEE come from the germline V gene (reference sequence). This CDR3 is 14 amino acids long. The CDR3 sequence: CASSLKGANQPQHF. The CDR3 nucleotides read TGTGCCAGCAGCTTGAAGGGAGCCAATCAGCCCCAGCATTTT.

The chain recombines TRBV6-2 or TRBV6-3 with TRBJ1-5; D call uncertain. In germline, CDR1 is MNHEY, CDR2 SVGEGT. The CDR3 covers 14 residues. V was cut by 6 bases and J by 3 bases, with 12 bases left in between. CDR3 DNA: TGTGCCAGCAGCTCCGGGATCATCAATCAGCCCCAGCATTTT. This sequence encodes CASSSGIINQPQHF.

The chain carries TRBV7-6 and TRBJ2-7; perhaps TRBD2 as D (7 bases). Between the trimmed V and J ends, which lost 7 bases and 6 bases, there was a span of 16 bases. Germline loops: CDR1 SGHVS, CDR2 FNYEAQ. The CDR3 is made up of 13 amino acids. The CDR3 is CASIPPGGAEQYF. The CDR3 DNA reads TGTGCCAGCATCCCACCGGGGGGCGCCGAGCAGTACTTC.

This clonotype was seen more than once but under ten times. The rearrangement joins TRBV2 to TRBJ2-5; 11 bases match TRBD1. This CDR3 comprises 15 residues. V was clipped by 8 bases and J by 3 bases; unmatched bases: 8. Per the germline V gene, CDR1 is SNHLY and CDR2 is FYNNEI. The CDR3 is CASGEEGQGEETQYF. The CDR3 DNA follows: TGTGCCAGCGGGGAAGAGGGACAGGGGGAAGAGACCCAGTACTTC.

A word on this clonotype: Being one base from a much bigger clone, this may be a read error. The rearrangement links TRBV7-9 to TRBJ2-1, with TRBD2 matching over 7 bases. Germline CDR1 SEHNR, CDR2 FQNEAQ (reference sequence). This CDR3 region has 16 residues. V lost 5 bases to trimming and J lost 8 bases; unmatched junction nucleotides: 15. The CDR3 is CASSHFRGRVSDEQFF. CDR3 bases: TGTGCCAGCAGCCATTTCAGAGGGAGGGTATCGGATGAGCAGTTCTTC.

This clonotype was picked up many times. This chain links TRBV4-3 with TRBJ2-1, with D tentatively TRBD2 (5 bases). Looked up from germline, CDR1 is LGHNA and CDR2 is YSLEER. V shed 3 bases and J shed 12 bases, with 15 bases lying between them. The CDR3 sequence is 13 residues long. The CDR3 coding sequence is TGCGCCAGCAGCCAGACTACTAGTAATCGGCAGTTCTTC. Encoded protein: CASSQTTSNRQFF.

Written as DNA, the CDR3 is TGTGCCAGCAGCCTGGTTGGGCGGACAGGGGATACTGAAGCTTTCTTT. Protein sequence: CASSLVGRTGDTEAFF. The J gene is TRBJ1-1, the V gene TRBV5-5; 9 bases are shared with TRBD1. CDR1 and CDR2 from the germline V gene are SGHKS and YYEKEE (reference sequence). This CDR3 is 16 amino acids long. The junction had 12 bases not matched to a gene; V was cut back by 4 bases and J by 5 bases.

V and J are TRBV7-3 and TRBJ2-6; D is perhaps TRBD2 (6 bases). V was cut by 8 bases and J by 3 bases, with 11 bases left in between. The CDR3 runs to 14 residues. Per the germline V gene, CDR1 is SGHTA and CDR2 is FQGTGA. CDR3 DNA: TGTGCCAGCGGAGGGGCCGGTGGGGCCAACGTCCTGACTTTC. Encoded protein: CASGGAGGANVLTF.

This clonotype was detected only a few times. In nucleotides, the CDR3 is TGCGCCAGCGGGGACCAATACACAGATACGCAGTATTTT. Translated: CASGDQYTDTQYF. The chain couples TRBV10-1 to TRBJ2-3; D tentatively reads TRBD1 or TRBD2 (5 bases each). CDR1 and CDR2 from the germline V gene are WNHNN and SYGVQD (reference sequence). The CDR3 runs 13 residues. V lost 8 bases and J 2 bases, leaving 11 bases between the germline ends.

The chain employs TRBV4-1 and TRBJ1-1; 7 nucleotides align to TRBD1. V was pared by 8 bases and J by 0 bases, with 3 bases of the junction left unmatched. The CDR3 covers 13 residues. CDR1 is MGHRA and CDR2 is YSYEKL in the germline V gene. CDR3 in DNA: TGCGCCAGCGGGGACAGAATGAACACTGAAGCTTTCTTT. It codes for CASGDRMNTEAFF.

This clonotype appeared a few times. The chain carries TRBV7-9 and TRBJ1-4; D is ambiguous. This CDR3 spans 18 amino acids. Germline values: CDR1 SEHNR, CDR2 FQNEAQ (reference sequence). Between the trimmed V and J ends, which lost 5 bases and 0 bases, there was a span of 19 bases. CDR3 sequence (DNA): TGTGCCAGCAGCCTAGAGCCTCGCTGGGAGGCAACTAATGAAAAACTGTTTTTT. Translated: CASSLEPRWEATNEKLFF.

There are a few counts of this clonotype. An end of the junction does not agree with germline; a read error may underlie this. The chain has TRBV12-5 and TRBJ2-2; D gene uncertain. The CDR3 is made up of 14 amino acids. Germline loops: CDR1 LGHNT, CDR2 FRNRAP. The CDR3 nucleotides are TGTGCTAGTAGTTTGGCTTCAGGAACCGGGGAGCTGTTTTTT. As protein: CASSLASGTGELFF.

This chain connects TRBV19 to TRBJ1-5; TRBD1 agrees at 8 bases. V lost 3 bases and J lost 7; bases outside the gene matches: 8. In germline, CDR1 is LNHDA, CDR2 SQIVND (reference sequence). CDR3 length equals 15 residues. CDR3 region: CASSIDRGERQPQHF. In DNA, the CDR3 is TGTGCCAGTAGTATCGACAGGGGAGAAAGACAGCCCCAGCATTTT.

This clonotype was counted between two and nine times. The rearrangement links TRBV6-2 or TRBV6-3 to TRBJ2-5, with 7 bases lining up with TRBD1. J lost 2 bases, V lost 8 bases, and 5 bases had no gene match. The CDR3 has 13 amino acids. Germline CDR1 and CDR2: MNHEY and SVGEGT. CDR3 amino acids: CASLRDSQETQYF. The CDR3 DNA follows: TGTGCCAGCCTACGGGACAGTCAAGAGACCCAGTACTTC.

The gene calls are TRBV6-2 or TRBV6-3 and TRBJ2-7; 7 nucleotides align to TRBD2. The germline V gene encodes CDR1 MNHEY and CDR2 SVGEGT. Losses at the gene ends were 0 bases for V and 7 bases for J; bases not matched to a gene: 12. The CDR3 totals 16 residues. The CDR3 spells CASSYSLERGGLEQYF. Written as DNA, the CDR3 is TGTGCCAGCAGTTACTCATTGGAGCGGGGCGGCTTGGAGCAGTACTTC.

This clonotype was observed a few times. The chain is built from TRBV6-2 or TRBV6-3 and TRBJ1-5; D is perhaps TRBD1 (6 bases). The CDR3 spans 15 residues. Germline CDR1 and CDR2: MNHEY and SVGEGT. V was pared by 0 bases and J by 6 bases, with 12 bases between. DNA for the CDR3: TGTGCCAGCAGTTACTCGGGGGCGCGGTTTCAGCCCCAGCATTTT. It yields the protein CASSYSGARFQPQHF.

This clonotype was counted a few times. The V and J genes are TRBV24-1 and TRBJ2-1; TRBD1 is a possible D gene (5 bases). V was trimmed by 8 bases and J by 3 bases, leaving 13 bases between them. Germline assignment: CDR1 KGHDR and CDR2 SFDVKD. The CDR3 spans 14 residues. CDR3 in amino acids: CATIWLGDYNEQFF. DNA for the CDR3: TGTGCCACCATTTGGCTAGGGGACTACAATGAGCAGTTCTTC.

This clonotype was observed a handful of times. The rearrangement joins TRBV28 to TRBJ1-5; D unresolved. Germline CDR1 and CDR2: MDHEN and SYDVKM. V lost 7 bases and J lost 1, with 17 bases in between. CDR3 length: 16 amino acids. The CDR3 reads CASKSSNEGSNQPQHF. CDR3 nucleotides: TGTGCCAGCAAATCTAGTAATGAGGGCAGCAATCAGCCCCAGCATTTT.

The chain has TRBV28 and TRBJ2-5; tentatively, D is TRBD1 (6 bases). The CDR3 sequence is 14 residues long. Per the germline V gene, CDR1 is MDHEN and CDR2 is SYDVKM. With 6 bases removed from V and 1 base from J, the gap between germline ends came to 12 bases. CDR3 loop: CASSSNRVQETQYF. CDR3 DNA sequence: TGTGCCAGCAGCTCAAACAGGGTCCAAGAGACCCAGTACTTC.

This clonotype was detected a few times. The chain carries TRBV12-3 or TRBV12-4 and TRBJ1-1; D not certain. Between the trimmed V and J ends, which lost 6 bases and 1 base, there was a span of 12 bases. This CDR3 comprises 14 residues. The CDR3 region is CASRDPGGNTEAFF. CDR3 bases: TGTGCCAGCAGAGATCCGGGAGGGAACACTGAAGCTTTCTTT.

This sequence joins TRBV7-2 and TRBJ2-7, with TRBD1 identical over 9 bases. Per germline, CDR1 SGHTA and CDR2 FQGNSA. The CDR3 is made up of 15 amino acids. The J segment lost 2 bases and the V segment lost 5 bases, leaving 7 bases of the junction unmatched. CDR3 nucleotide sequence: TGTGCCAGCAGCACCGGACAGGGGCACGCCTACGAGCAGTACTTC. Protein sequence: CASSTGQGHAYEQYF.

The V call is TRBV6-2 or TRBV6-3, the J call TRBJ2-1; 10 bases are shared with TRBD2. Losses at the gene ends were 2 bases for V and 5 bases for J; bases not matched to a gene: 3. The germline V gene has CDR1 MNHEY and CDR2 SVGEGT. The CDR3 consists of 15 residues. The CDR3: CASSYVAGGHNEQFF. The CDR3 coding sequence is TGTGCCAGCAGTTACGTAGCGGGGGGCCACAATGAGCAGTTCTTC.

The chain links TRBV3-1 to TRBJ2-7; 15 nucleotides line up with TRBD2. The V and J ends lost 4 bases and 4 bases, in that order; junction bases with no gene match: 2. This CDR3 contains 15 residues. Germline assignment: CDR1 LGHDT and CDR2 YNNKEL (reference sequence). Written as DNA, the CDR3 is TGTGCCAGCAGCCCGGGACTAGCGGGGGGATACGAGCAGTACTTC. Protein: CASSPGLAGGYEQYF.